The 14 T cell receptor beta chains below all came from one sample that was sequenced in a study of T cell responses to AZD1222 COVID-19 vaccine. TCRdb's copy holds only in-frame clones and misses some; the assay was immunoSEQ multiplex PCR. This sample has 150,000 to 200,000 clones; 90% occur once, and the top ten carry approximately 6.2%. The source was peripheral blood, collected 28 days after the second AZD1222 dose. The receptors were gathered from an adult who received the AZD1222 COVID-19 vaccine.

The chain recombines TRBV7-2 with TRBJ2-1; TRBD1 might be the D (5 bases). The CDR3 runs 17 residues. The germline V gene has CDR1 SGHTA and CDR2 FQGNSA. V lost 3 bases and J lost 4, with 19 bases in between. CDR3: CASSFSRQTPPYNEQFF. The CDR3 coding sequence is TGTGCCAGCAGCTTTAGCCGACAGACACCCCCTTACAATGAGCAGTTCTTC.

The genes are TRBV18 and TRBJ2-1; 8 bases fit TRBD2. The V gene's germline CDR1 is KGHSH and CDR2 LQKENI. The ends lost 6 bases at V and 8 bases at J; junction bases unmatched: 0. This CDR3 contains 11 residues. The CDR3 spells CASSREDEQFF. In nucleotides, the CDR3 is TGTGCCAGCTCGCGGGAGGATGAGCAGTTCTTC.

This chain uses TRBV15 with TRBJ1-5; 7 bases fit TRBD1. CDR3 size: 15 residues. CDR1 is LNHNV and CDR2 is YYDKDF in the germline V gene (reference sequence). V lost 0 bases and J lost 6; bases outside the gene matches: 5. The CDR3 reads CATSREFQGGQPQHF. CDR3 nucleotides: TGTGCCACCAGCAGAGAATTCCAGGGGGGTCAGCCCCAGCATTTT.

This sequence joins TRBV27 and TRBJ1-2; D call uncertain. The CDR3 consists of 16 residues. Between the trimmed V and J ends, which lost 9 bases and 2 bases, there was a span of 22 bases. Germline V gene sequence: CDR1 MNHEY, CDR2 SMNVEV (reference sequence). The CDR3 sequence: CASSAGLIFRNYGYTF. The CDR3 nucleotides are TGTGCCAGTTCCGCGGGCCTCATTTTTCGGAACTATGGCTACACCTTC.

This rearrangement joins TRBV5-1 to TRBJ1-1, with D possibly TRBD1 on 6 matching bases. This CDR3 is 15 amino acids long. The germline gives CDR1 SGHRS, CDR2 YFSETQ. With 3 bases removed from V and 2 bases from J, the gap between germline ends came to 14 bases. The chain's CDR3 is CASSSRTERNTEAFF. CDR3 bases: TGCGCCAGCAGCTCGCGGACAGAAAGAAACACTGAAGCTTTCTTT. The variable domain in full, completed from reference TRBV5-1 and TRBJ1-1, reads KAGVTQTPRYLIKTRGQQVTLSCSPISGHRSVSWYQQTPGQGLQFLFEYFSETQRNKGNFPGRFSGRQFSNSRSEMNVSTLELGDSALYLCASSSRTERNTEAFFGQGTRLTVV.

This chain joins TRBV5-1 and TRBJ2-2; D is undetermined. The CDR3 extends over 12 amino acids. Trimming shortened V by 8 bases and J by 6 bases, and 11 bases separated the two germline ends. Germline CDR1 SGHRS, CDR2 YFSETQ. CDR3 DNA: TGCGCCAGTAGGATCGAAGCCGGGGAGCTGTTTTTT. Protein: CASRIEAGELFF.

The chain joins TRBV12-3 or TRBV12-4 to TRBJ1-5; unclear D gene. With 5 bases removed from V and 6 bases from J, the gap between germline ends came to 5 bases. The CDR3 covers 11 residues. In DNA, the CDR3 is TGTGCCAGCAGTCCAGCTCAGCCCCAGCATTTT. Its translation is CASSPAQPQHF.

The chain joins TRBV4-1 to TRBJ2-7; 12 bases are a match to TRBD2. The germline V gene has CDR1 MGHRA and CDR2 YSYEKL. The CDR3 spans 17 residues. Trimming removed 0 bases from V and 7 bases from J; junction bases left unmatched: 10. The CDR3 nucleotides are TGCGCCAGCAGCCAAGATAAGACTAGCGGGGGAATCGATGAGCAGTACTTC. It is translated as CASSQDKTSGGIDEQYF.

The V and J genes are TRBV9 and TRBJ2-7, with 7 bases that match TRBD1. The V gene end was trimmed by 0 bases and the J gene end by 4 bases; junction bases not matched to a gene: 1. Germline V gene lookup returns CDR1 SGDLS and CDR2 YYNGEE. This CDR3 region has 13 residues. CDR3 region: CASSVDRGYEQYF. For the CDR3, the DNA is TGTGCCAGCAGCGTAGACAGGGGTTACGAGCAGTACTTC. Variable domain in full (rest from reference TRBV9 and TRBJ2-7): DSGVTQTPKHLITATGQRVTLRCSPRSGDLSVYWYQQSLDQGLQFLIQYYNGEERAKGNILERFSAQQFPDLHSELNLSSLELGDSALYFCASSVDRGYEQYFGPGTRLTVT.

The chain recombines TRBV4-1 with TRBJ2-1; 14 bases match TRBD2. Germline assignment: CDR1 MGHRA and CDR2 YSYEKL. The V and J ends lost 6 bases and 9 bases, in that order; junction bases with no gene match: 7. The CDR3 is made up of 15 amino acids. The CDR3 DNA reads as TGCGCCAGCAGTCGAACCGGGACTAGCGGGAGTGAGCAGTTCTTC. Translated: CASSRTGTSGSEQFF.

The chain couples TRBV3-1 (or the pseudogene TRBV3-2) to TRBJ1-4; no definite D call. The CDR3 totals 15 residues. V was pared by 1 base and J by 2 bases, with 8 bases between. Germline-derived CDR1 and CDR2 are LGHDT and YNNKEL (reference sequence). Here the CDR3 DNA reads TGTGCCAGCAGCCAAGTAAACAGTACTAATGAAAAACTGTTTTTT. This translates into CASSQVNSTNEKLFF.

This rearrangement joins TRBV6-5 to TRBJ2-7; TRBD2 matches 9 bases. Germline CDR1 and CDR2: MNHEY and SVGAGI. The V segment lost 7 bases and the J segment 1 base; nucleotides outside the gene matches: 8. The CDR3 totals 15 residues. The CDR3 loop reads CASISWAGGSYEQYF. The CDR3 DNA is TGTGCCAGCATCTCCTGGGCGGGGGGGTCCTACGAGCAGTACTTC.

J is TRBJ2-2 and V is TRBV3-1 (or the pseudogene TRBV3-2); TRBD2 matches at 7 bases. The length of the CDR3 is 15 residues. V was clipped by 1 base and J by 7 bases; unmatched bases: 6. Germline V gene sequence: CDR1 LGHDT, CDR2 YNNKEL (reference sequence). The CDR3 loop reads CASSQGWGGHGELFF. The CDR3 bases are TGTGCCAGCAGCCAAGGTTGGGGGGGTCACGGGGAGCTGTTTTTT.

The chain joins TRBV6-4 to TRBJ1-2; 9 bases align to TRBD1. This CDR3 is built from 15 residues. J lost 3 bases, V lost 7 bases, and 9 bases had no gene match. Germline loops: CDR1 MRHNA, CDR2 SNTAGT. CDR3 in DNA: TGTGCCAGCACCGATCCGGGACAGGGATACTATGGCTACACCTTC. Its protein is CASTDPGQGYYGYTF.